What follows are 31 T cell receptor beta chains derived from one specimen sequenced in a study of blood T cell repertoires in COVID-19. Only in-frame clones appear in the TCRdb table, and some are missing; sequencing was by immunoSEQ multiplex PCR. The data show roughly 100,000 clones, with approximately 90% seen just once and approximately 2% held by the top ten. Sequences were obtained from peripheral blood. The source of these receptors is a man in his fifties with active COVID-19.

The chain employs TRBV10-1 and TRBJ2-3; 8 bases fit TRBD2. The trim removed 4 bases at V and 2 bases at J, leaving 5 bases unmatched. There are 15 residues in the CDR3. Germline CDR1 WNHNN, CDR2 SYGVQD (reference sequence). The CDR3 is CASSALADFTDTQYF. CDR3 DNA: TGCGCCAGCAGTGCACTAGCGGACTTCACAGATACGCAGTATTTT.

The V and J genes are TRBV6-5 and TRBJ1-2, with 8 positions matching TRBD1. CDR1 is MNHEY, CDR2 SVGAGI, per germline. This CDR3 is 15 amino acids long. Trimming took 4 bases from V and 2 from J; bases not matched to a gene: 6. The DNA of the CDR3 is TGTGCCAGCAGTTCTACGGACAGGGCCAACTATGGCTACACCTTC. It yields the protein CASSSTDRANYGYTF.

In this sample, this clone turned up a few times. The genes are TRBV4-2 and TRBJ2-3; TRBD2 matches 8 bases. The CDR3 has 16 amino acids. V shed 0 bases, J shed 6 bases, and the junction held 8 bases outside the gene matches. Per germline, CDR1 LGHNA and CDR2 YNFKEQ. CDR3 sequence reads: CASSQDARGARDTQYF. In nucleotides, the CDR3 is TGTGCCAGCAGCCAAGATGCGCGGGGGGCCAGGGATACGCAGTATTTT.

The CDR3 here is CASSSLSGGTGGRTEAFF. Written as DNA, the CDR3 is TGTGCCAGCAGCTCTCTTAGTGGGGGGACAGGGGGACGCACTGAAGCTTTCTTT. V is TRBV11-2 and J is TRBJ1-1; 11 bases are a match to TRBD1. The germline V gene encodes CDR1 SGHAT and CDR2 FQNNGV. This CDR3 contains 18 residues. V lost 4 bases, J lost 4 bases, and 14 bases stayed unmatched.

CDR3 sequence (DNA): TGTGCCAGTAGCCCAACCCCATGGAAGCGGGGGGCGCCCAATGAGCAGTTCTTC. Its protein is CASSPTPWKRGAPNEQFF. The V and J genes are TRBV19 and TRBJ2-1; TRBD2 agrees at 9 bases. The germline gives CDR1 LNHDA, CDR2 SQIVND (reference sequence). V lost 6 bases and J lost 6; bases outside the gene matches: 18. This CDR3 contains 18 residues.

The gene calls are TRBV5-4 and TRBJ2-1; the match to TRBD2 covers 11 bases. V was clipped by 0 bases and J by 6 bases; unmatched bases: 5. CDR1 SGHNT and CDR2 YYREEE come from the germline V gene (reference sequence). The CDR3 totals 16 residues. The CDR3 nucleotides are TGTGCCAGCAGCTTGGGGGCTAGCGGGGGGTTCAATGAGCAGTTCTTC. Translating gives CASSLGASGGFNEQFF.

The gene calls are TRBV23-1 and TRBJ1-1; 7 bases fit TRBD1. TRBV23-1 is placed among ORFs of uncertain function. Trimming at V came to 3 bases and at J to 3 bases, leaving 7 bases not matched to a gene. The CDR3 length is 15 residues. CDR3 in amino acids: CASSHSRGNDTEAFF. CDR3 nucleotide sequence: TGCGCCAGCAGTCATAGCAGGGGGAACGACACTGAAGCTTTCTTT.

This chain joins TRBV6-5 and TRBJ1-6; no reliable D call. Germline loops: CDR1 MNHEY, CDR2 SVGAGI. V was trimmed by 5 bases and J by 0 bases, leaving 8 bases between them. CDR3 length: 15 amino acids. CDR3 coding DNA: TGTGCCAGCAGTCAACAGATCTCCTATAATTCACCCCTCCACTTT. Translating it yields CASSQQISYNSPLHF.

The gene calls are TRBV7-2 and TRBJ2-2; 9 nucleotides align to TRBD2. Germline lookup yields CDR1 SGHTA and CDR2 FQGNSA. CDR3 length: 16 amino acids. The junction had 4 bases not matched to a gene; V was cut back by 1 base and J by 4 bases. CDR3 sequence reads: CASSLGLAGPTGELFF. DNA of the CDR3: TGTGCCAGCAGCTTAGGGCTAGCGGGGCCCACCGGGGAGCTGTTTTTT.

The chain employs TRBV6-4 and TRBJ2-7; the D gene is possibly TRBD2 (6 bases). CDR3 length: 13 residues. Germline values: CDR1 MRHNA, CDR2 SNTAGT. V shed 5 bases and J shed 4 bases, with 12 bases lying between them. CDR3 sequence reads: CASSPGLPYEQYF. DNA for the CDR3: TGTGCCAGCAGTCCGGGACTCCCTTACGAGCAGTACTTC.

This clone was seen only a few times. The rearrangement links TRBV2 to TRBJ1-1, with D maybe TRBD1 (5 bases). Germline loops: CDR1 SNHLY, CDR2 FYNNEI. The CDR3 spans 14 residues. Between the trimmed V and J ends, which lost 2 bases and 6 bases, there was a span of 13 bases. The CDR3 nucleotides read TGTGCCAGCAGTGAAAAGGCAGGGCGATCTGAAGCTTTCTTT. Translation gives CASSEKAGRSEAFF.

The chain joins TRBV19 to TRBJ1-2; 7 positions match TRBD1. The V segment lost 7 bases and the J segment 3 bases; nucleotides outside the gene matches: 8. CDR3 size: 14 residues. The germline CDR1 and CDR2 sequences are LNHDA and SQIVND (reference sequence). The CDR3 DNA reads TGTGCCAGTAAACCCCATGGGACAGACTATGGCTACACCTTC. This gives the protein CASKPHGTDYGYTF.

The chain recombines TRBV2 with TRBJ1-4, with TRBD1 as a possible D gene (5 bases). The V gene lost 5 bases and the J gene lost 7 bases, with 14 bases spanning the gap. Germline V gene data show CDR1 as SNHLY and CDR2 as FYNNEI. The CDR3 consists of 14 residues. CDR3 region: CASSQDRGGEKLFF. The CDR3, as DNA: TGTGCCAGCAGTCAAGACAGAGGAGGTGAAAAACTGTTTTTT. Drawing the rest from reference TRBV2 and TRBJ1-4, the complete variable domain is EPEVTQTPSHQVTQMGQEVILRCVPISNHLYFYWYRQILGQKVEFLVSFYNNEISEKSEIFDDQFSVERPDGSNFTLKIRSTKLEDSAMYFCASSQDRGGEKLFFGSGTQLSVL.

The genes are TRBV4-1 and TRBJ2-7, with 10 bases matching TRBD1. Germline lookup yields CDR1 MGHRA and CDR2 YSYEKL. The V and J ends lost 3 bases and 3 bases, in that order; junction bases with no gene match: 5. The CDR3 sequence is 15 residues long. The CDR3 loop is CASSQRQGANYEQYF. The CDR3 nucleotides read TGCGCCAGCAGCCAGAGACAGGGGGCAAACTACGAGCAGTACTTC.

V is TRBV4-1 and J is TRBJ2-7; TRBD2 agrees at 13 bases. Trimming at V came to 4 bases and at J to 1 base, leaving 10 bases not matched to a gene. The CDR3 extends over 18 amino acids. Per germline, CDR1 MGHRA and CDR2 YSYEKL. The CDR3 nucleotides are TGCGCCAGCAGCCTTCGGACTAGCGGGGGCAGAGAGTCCTACGAGCAGTACTTC. Amino acid sequence: CASSLRTSGGRESYEQYF.

The rearrangement uses TRBV18 and TRBJ2-3, with a possible D match to TRBD1 (5 bases). Germline CDR1 reads KGHSH; CDR2 reads LQKENI. Trimming stripped 3 bases from V and 1 base from J, with 11 bases between. The CDR3 sequence is 15 residues long. CDR3 residues: CASSPRQGGTDTQYF. The CDR3 nucleotides read TGTGCCAGCTCACCTCGGCAGGGTGGCACAGATACGCAGTATTTT.

The rearrangement uses TRBV29-1 and TRBJ2-3, with TRBD2 as a possible D gene (6 bases). V dropped 7 bases and J dropped 7 bases, with 15 bases sitting between them. The CDR3 extends over 12 amino acids. CDR1 SQVTM and CDR2 ANQGSEA come from the germline V gene. The CDR3 spells CSGTSGLNTQYF. In DNA, the CDR3 is TGCAGCGGAACCTCGGGACTGAATACGCAGTATTTT.

The chain is built from TRBV7-9 and TRBJ1-5, with 7 bases matching TRBD1. CDR3 length: 16 residues. The junction had 10 bases not matched to a gene; V was cut back by 3 bases and J by 5 bases. Germline CDR1 reads SEHNR; CDR2 reads FQNEAQ (reference sequence). CDR3 bases: TGTGCCAGCAGCTTGGTTGCGCAGGGGGTTGATCAGCCCCAGCATTTT. Translated, it gives CASSLVAQGVDQPQHF.

A word on this clone: The same CDR3 can be traced to other DNA sequences in this sample. This chain joins TRBV5-1 and TRBJ1-1; TRBD1 matches 9 bases. With V trimmed by 0 bases and J by 1 base, 4 bases remained unmatched. Germline V lookup: CDR1 SGHRS, CDR2 YFSETQ. The CDR3 is 16 amino acids. The CDR3 DNA reads TGCGCCAGCAGCTTGGAGGACAGGGGCGAGAACACTGAAGCTTTCTTT. This gives the protein CASSLEDRGENTEAFF.

This chain uses TRBV5-4 with TRBJ1-1, with D possibly TRBD1 on 6 matching bases. Trimming shortened V by 3 bases and J by 3 bases, and 9 bases separated the two germline ends. The CDR3 extends over 13 amino acids. Looked up from germline, CDR1 is SGHNT and CDR2 is YYREEE (reference sequence). The CDR3 bases are TGTGCCAGCAGCTCCGACAGGCACACTGAAGCTTTCTTT. Protein: CASSSDRHTEAFF.

This sequence joins TRBV5-1 and TRBJ2-5; 9 bases map to TRBD2. The CDR3 is 14 amino acids. Germline trimming cut 7 bases from V and 5 bases from J; bases unmatched to any gene: 9. Germline loops: CDR1 SGHRS, CDR2 YFSETQ. CDR3 region: CASHPTSGHETQYF. The CDR3 DNA follows: TGCGCCAGCCACCCCACTAGCGGGCACGAGACCCAGTACTTC.

The chain links TRBV7-9 to TRBJ1-6; weak D call: TRBD1 (5 bases). Deletions cut 5 bases from V and 8 bases from J, with 10 bases between. The CDR3 is 13 residues long. Germline lookup yields CDR1 SEHNR and CDR2 FQNEAQ (reference sequence). CDR3: CASSPDTHSPLHF. CDR3 sequence (DNA): TGTGCCAGCAGCCCGGACACCCATTCACCCCTCCACTTT.

The chain uses TRBV30 and TRBJ2-1; D is ambiguous. The CDR3 runs to 15 residues. Trimming removed 1 base at V and 0 bases at J, with 10 bases between. Per the germline V gene, CDR1 is GTSNPN and CDR2 is SVGIG (reference sequence). The CDR3 is CAWSGGGSSYNEQFF. CDR3 nucleotide sequence: TGTGCCTGGAGTGGTGGCGGCAGCTCCTACAATGAGCAGTTCTTC.

The rearrangement uses TRBV6-1 and TRBJ2-3, with D unclear. V gave up 3 bases and J gave up 2 bases, with 9 bases separating them. The CDR3 length is 14 residues. Germline values: CDR1 MNHNS, CDR2 SASEGT. CDR3 protein: CASSDRVVTDTQYF. The DNA of the CDR3 is TGTGCCAGCAGTGACCGAGTCGTCACAGATACGCAGTATTTT.

V usage is TRBV18 and J usage is TRBJ2-2; 7 nucleotides align to TRBD1. This CDR3 has 16 residues. Germline V gene sequence: CDR1 KGHSH, CDR2 LQKENI. V trimming: 3 bases; J trimming: 0 bases; junction bases outside the gene matches: 4. The CDR3 reads CASSPTQGANTGELFF. CDR3 DNA sequence: TGTGCCAGCTCACCTACCCAGGGGGCGAACACCGGGGAGCTGTTTTTT.

V is TRBV7-6 and J is TRBJ2-5; 9 bases fit TRBD1. V lost 5 bases and J lost 5; bases outside the gene matches: 9. Germline V gene sequence: CDR1 SGHVS, CDR2 FNYEAQ. The CDR3 has 15 amino acids. CDR3: CASSAYRGREETQYF. CDR3 bases: TGTGCCAGCAGCGCGTACAGGGGGCGGGAGGAGACCCAGTACTTC.

J is TRBJ2-1 and V is TRBV10-3; 7 bases line up with TRBD2. CDR1 is ENHRY and CDR2 is SYGVKD in the germline V gene. The CDR3 has 14 residues. V gave up 3 bases and J gave up 4 bases; unmatched junction bases: 3. The CDR3 spells CAISDSGGYNEQFF. The CDR3 DNA reads TGTGCCATCAGTGATTCGGGGGGTTACAATGAGCAGTTCTTC.

This rearrangement joins TRBV4-1 to TRBJ2-6; D is ambiguous. The germline V gene has CDR1 MGHRA and CDR2 YSYEKL. Between the trimmed V and J ends, which lost 4 bases and 1 base, there was a span of 14 bases. The CDR3 covers 17 residues. The CDR3 coding sequence is TGCGCCAGCAGCCTAGGATGGGCGACGTCTGGGGCCAACGTCCTGACTTTC. Protein sequence: CASSLGWATSGANVLTF.

This sequence joins TRBV10-3 and TRBJ2-2; TRBD1 aligns across 9 bases. CDR1 ENHRY and CDR2 SYGVKD come from the germline V gene. This CDR3 is 14 amino acids long. V trimming: 10 bases; J trimming: 3 bases; junction bases outside the gene matches: 6. Here the CDR3 reads CATGQGMDTGELFF. CDR3 DNA: TGTGCCACGGGACAGGGCATGGACACCGGGGAGCTGTTTTTT.

V is TRBV27 and J is TRBJ1-3; 7 nucleotides match TRBD1. The length of the CDR3 is 17 residues. V trimming: 6 bases; J trimming: 0 bases; junction bases outside the gene matches: 11. Germline V lookup: CDR1 MNHEY, CDR2 SMNVEV (reference sequence). The CDR3 loop reads CASRAVRDSLSGNTIYF. CDR3 in DNA: TGTGCCAGCAGAGCCGTTCGGGACAGCCTCTCTGGAAACACCATATATTTT.

V is TRBV5-4 and J is TRBJ2-5; unclear D gene. The V end was cut by 1 base, the J end by 3 bases, with 4 bases between. The germline V gene has CDR1 SGHNT and CDR2 YYREEE (reference sequence). The CDR3 consists of 12 residues. The CDR3 DNA sequence: TGTGCCAGCAGCTTGTTAAAAGAGACCCAGTACTTC. Translating gives CASSLLKETQYF.